This is a list of T cell receptor beta chains from one sample in a study of CD8 T cells in ankylosing spondylitis. TCRdb reprocessed the 5' RACE reads with MiXCR, giving one entry per CDR3 protein. The sample contains more than 250,000 distinct CDR3 sequences, about 9.9% of which appear only once. The sequenced sample was blood, either unsorted or a sorted T cell fraction (not recorded which). The source is a female donor with ankylosing spondylitis or in good health (not recorded which). CDR3s include the opening cysteine and the closing phenylalanine or tryptophan. The D gene is left open where the match is weak. The size entry is marked missing in some rows and otherwise reads once, few, many or a size class.

D gene: TRBD2
V gene: TRBV12-3/TRBV12-4
J gene: TRBJ2-1
clone size: many
CDR3 protein: CASTLGLAGGAEQFF
CDR3 DNA: TGTGCCAGCACCCTGGGACTAGCGGGAGGGGCTGAGCAGTTCTTC

D gene: NA
V gene: TRBV5-1
J gene: TRBJ2-1
clone size: many
CDR3 protein: CASSLWGARNEQFF
CDR3 DNA: TGCGCCAGCAGCTTGTGGGGGGCCAGGAATGAGCAGTTCTTC

D gene: TRBD1
V gene: TRBV7-9
J gene: TRBJ2-3
clone size: many
CDR3 protein: CASDRGTSDTQYF
CDR3 DNA: TGTGCCAGCGACAGGGGTACATCAGATACGCAGTATTTT

D gene: TRBD2
V gene: TRBV5-1
J gene: TRBJ2-3
clone size: NA
CDR3 protein: CASTSGLSTDTQYF
CDR3 DNA: TGCGCCAGCACTAGCGGACTTAGCACAGATACGCAGTATTTT

D gene: TRBD2
V gene: TRBV20-1
J gene: TRBJ2-7
clone size: many
CDR3 protein: CSAVIAGASNEQYF
CDR3 DNA: TGCAGTGCTGTAATAGCGGGAGCAAGTAACGAGCAGTACTTC

D gene: NA
V gene: TRBV12-3/TRBV12-4
J gene: TRBJ2-2
clone size: many
CDR3 protein: CASSAQGYTGELFF
CDR3 DNA: TGTGCCAGCAGTGCTCAGGGTTACACCGGGGAGCTGTTTTTT

D gene: NA
V gene: TRBV25-1
J gene: TRBJ2-2
clone size: many
CDR3 protein: CASSAGTPNTGELFF
CDR3 DNA: TGTGCCAGCAGCGCCGGGACTCCGAACACCGGGGAGCTGTTTTTT

D gene: NA
V gene: TRBV5-1
J gene: TRBJ2-7
clone size: many
CDR3 protein: CASSLAGDEQYF
CDR3 DNA: TGCGCCAGCAGCTTGGCCGGGGACGAGCAGTACTTC

D gene: NA
V gene: TRBV6-1
J gene: TRBJ1-3
clone size: NA
CDR3 protein: CASSRRRPPEMTGNTIYF
CDR3 DNA: TGTGCCAGCAGTCGCAGACGGCCCCCTGAAATGACTGGAAACACCATATATTTT

D gene: TRBD2
V gene: TRBV4-3
J gene: TRBJ2-5
clone size: NA
CDR3 protein: CASSGLAGGEETQYF
CDR3 DNA: TGCGCCAGCAGCGGACTAGCGGGAGGAGAAGAGACCCAGTACTTC

D gene: TRBD2
V gene: TRBV20-1
J gene: TRBJ2-7
clone size: NA
CDR3 protein: CSARLAGGPGYEQYF
CDR3 DNA: TGCAGTGCAAGACTAGCGGGGGGCCCGGGGTACGAGCAGTACTTC